The rows below give T cell receptor beta chains drawn from one sample of a study of cytomegalovirus exposure and HLA in healthy donors. Clones were sequenced by immunoSEQ multiplex PCR, and TCRdb holds only the in-frame ones, with some missing. The table counts roughly 36,000 clones; approximately 2.9% lies in the top ten. Input material: PBMCs. These receptors were obtained from a woman aged 30 to 39 in good health and CMV-seropositive. Each CDR3 is given with its conserved first and last residue. A D gene is named only where the DNA matches it firmly.

TRBJ1-5,TRBD1,TRBV28,CASSRDRDRGLVNQPQHF,TGTGCCAGCAGCCGGGACCGGGACAGGGGGCTGGTAAATCAGCCCCAGCATTTT
TRBJ2-7,TRBD1,TRBV5-1,CASSLGQGVPTYEQYF,TGCGCCAGCAGCTTGGGACAGGGCGTGCCAACCTACGAGCAGTACTTC
TRBJ2-6,TRBD2,TRBV18,CASSSLAGVSGANVLTF,TGTGCCAGCTCATCTCTAGCGGGCGTCTCTGGGGCCAACGTCCTGACTTTC
TRBJ1-4,NA,TRBV7-6,CASSLETGKANEKLFF,TGTGCCAGCAGCTTAGAGACCGGGAAGGCTAATGAAAAACTGTTTTTT
TRBJ2-7,NA,TRBV6-5,CASSRTRQSSYEQYF,TGTGCCAGCAGTAGAACTCGACAGAGCTCCTACGAGCAGTACTTC
TRBJ2-7,TRBD1,TRBV5-1,CASSSTGDTNYEQYF,TGCGCCAGCAGCTCAACAGGGGACACTAATTACGAGCAGTACTTC
TRBJ2-5,NA,TRBV2,CASSEQGQSKETQYF,TGTGCCAGCAGTGAACAGGGCCAGTCCAAAGAGACCCAGTACTTC
TRBJ2-3,NA,TRBV7-8,CASSLELVGNTDTQYF,TGTGCCAGCAGCTTAGAATTGGTCGGGAACACAGATACGCAGTATTTT
TRBJ2-7,NA,TRBV10-2,CASRGTGEVSYEQYF,TGCGCCAGCAGAGGCACAGGGGAGGTGTCCTACGAGCAGTACTTC
TRBJ1-2,NA,TRBV11-1,CASSLYGGDYGYTF,TGTGCCAGCAGCTTATACGGAGGAGACTATGGCTACACCTTC
TRBJ1-2,TRBD1,TRBV27,CASSLSRTGGSYGYTF,TGTGCCAGCAGTTTATCACGGACAGGGGGCTCCTATGGCTACACCTTC
TRBJ2-1,TRBD2,TRBV7-8,CASSPGTSGGNEQFF,TGTGCCAGCAGCCCTGGGACTAGCGGGGGAAATGAGCAGTTCTTC
TRBJ2-7,NA,TRBV30,CAWNPGSEEQYF,TGTGCCTGGAACCCGGGAAGTGAGGAGCAGTACTTC
TRBJ1-1,TRBD1,TRBV19,CASRPLDRVDTEAFF,TGTGCCAGTAGGCCACTCGACAGGGTTGACACTGAAGCTTTCTTT
TRBJ1-3,NA,TRBV11-2,CASRSLGGRDTIYF,TGTGCCAGCAGGTCGCTGGGGGGGAGAGACACCATATATTTT
TRBJ1-2,TRBD1,TRBV5-1,CASSQDRGAGYTF,TGCGCCAGCAGTCAGGACAGGGGAGCTGGCTACACCTTC
TRBJ1-5,TRBD1,TRBV27,CASSPLGQGRNQPQHF,TGTGCCAGCAGTCCCTTGGGACAGGGCCGCAATCAGCCCCAGCATTTT
TRBJ2-7,TRBD1,TRBV19,CASSTTGDSYEQYF,TGTGCCAGTAGTACGACAGGGGACTCCTACGAGCAGTACTTC
TRBJ2-7,TRBD2,TRBV19,CATGLAGVSYEQYF,TGTGCCACCGGACTAGCGGGGGTTTCCTACGAGCAGTACTTC
TRBJ1-3,NA,TRBV13,CASSVAGDTGNTIYF,TGTGCCAGCAGCGTCGCGGGGGATACTGGAAACACCATATATTTT
TRBJ1-5,NA,TRBV28,CASRWSRGFGNQPQHF,TGTGCCAGCAGGTGGAGCAGGGGTTTCGGAAATCAGCCCCAGCATTTT
TRBJ1-1,TRBD1,TRBV7-6,CASSPDRGGNTEAFF,TGTGCCAGCAGCCCGGACAGGGGAGGGAACACTGAAGCTTTCTTT
TRBJ1-4,NA,TRBV19,CASSIQGENEKLFF,TGTGCCAGTAGTATTCAGGGCGAAAATGAAAAACTGTTTTTT
TRBJ2-2,NA,TRBV6-4,CASRVAPANTGELFF,TGTGCCAGCAGAGTAGCTCCCGCGAACACCGGGGAGCTGTTTTTT
TRBJ1-5,TRBD1,TRBV30,CAWSVTGDQPQHF,TGTGCCTGGAGTGTGACAGGGGATCAGCCCCAGCATTTT
TRBJ2-7,NA,TRBV4-2,CASSHGGSYEQYF,TGTGCCAGCAGCCACGGCGGATCCTACGAGCAGTACTTC
TRBJ2-3,TRBD2,TRBV19,CATLHPRGSASSGGYYTDTQYF,TGTGCCACCCTCCACCCCCGGGGTTCGGCGTCTAGCGGGGGGTACTACACAGATACGCAGTATTTT
TRBJ2-3,NA,TRBV19,CASRKRGGIRANTQYF,TGTGCCAGTCGAAAACGTGGGGGGATCCGGGCAAATACGCAGTATTTT
TRBJ1-2,NA,TRBV12-5,CASGTGTPNTGYTF,TGTGCTAGTGGTACCGGGACACCAAACACCGGCTACACCTTC
TRBJ2-3,TRBD2,TRBV7-9,CASNPGGAKNTQYF,TGTGCCAGCAACCCCGGGGGGGCCAAGAATACGCAGTATTTT
TRBJ2-1,TRBD2,TRBV29-1,CSVVAPIRGGNNEQFF,TGCAGCGTTGTAGCCCCCATACGGGGGGGGAACAATGAGCAGTTCTTC
TRBJ2-5,TRBD2,TRBV5-1,CASSWAGGKETQYF,TGCGCCAGCAGCTGGGCGGGGGGGAAAGAGACCCAGTACTTC
TRBJ1-1,NA,TRBV7-9,CASSIGGGTEAFF,TGTGCCAGCAGCATCGGCGGGGGCACTGAAGCTTTCTTT
TRBJ2-1,TRBD2,TRBV28,CASRNSLAGTNEQFF,TGTGCCAGCAGGAACAGTCTAGCGGGGACCAATGAGCAGTTCTTC
TRBJ2-5,TRBD2,TRBV29-1,CSVEASGTEEQYF,TGCAGCGTTGAGGCTAGCGGCACGGAGGAGCAGTACTTC